The 20 T cell receptor beta chains below come from one sample, sequenced in a study of cytomegalovirus exposure and HLA in healthy donors. The PCR had 60 Vbeta and 13 Jbeta primers. Measured with immunoSEQ multiplex PCR; TCRdb has only the in-frame clones, and not every one. In the table there are 150,000 to 200,000 clones, around 80% of which are singletons. Sequencing used PBMCs. These receptors came from a woman between 50 and 59 years old in good health and CMV-seronegative.

This chain uses TRBV27 with TRBJ1-5; 9 nucleotides agree with TRBD1. Germline V gene data show CDR1 as MNHEY and CDR2 as SMNVEV (reference sequence). J was trimmed by 6 bases and V by 4 bases; bases with no gene match: 7. The CDR3 runs to 15 residues. The chain's CDR3 is CASSSPGQGSQPQHF. The CDR3 DNA reads TGTGCCAGCAGTTCTCCGGGACAGGGATCTCAGCCCCAGCATTTT.

Worth noting for this clone: Its ends do not fully match the called genes, so a read error is possible. The CDR3 DNA follows: TGTGCCAGCAGCTTACGGACCAGGGAAGCTTCCTTT. This codes for CASSLRTREASF. The gene calls are TRBV7-9 and TRBJ1-1; a weak D match, TRBD1 (5 bases). The CDR3 consists of 12 residues. Germline V CDR1 and CDR2: SEHNR, FQNEAQ (reference sequence).

The chain is built from TRBV28 and TRBJ2-5, with TRBD2 matching 8 bases. The CDR3 is 14 amino acids. CDR1 MDHEN and CDR2 SYDVKM come from the germline V gene. V gave up 3 bases and J gave up 4 bases; unmatched junction bases: 4. CDR3 DNA: TGTGCCAGCAGTTTCCAGGCGGGAGGAGAGACCCAGTACTTC. This codes for CASSFQAGGETQYF.

The gene calls are TRBV27 and TRBJ1-1; no reliable D call. Germline values: CDR1 MNHEY, CDR2 SMNVEV (reference sequence). This CDR3 is 13 amino acids long. Trimming stripped 3 bases from V and 2 bases from J, with 7 bases between. CDR3 protein: CASSFHRNTEAFF. The CDR3 coding sequence is TGTGCCAGCAGTTTCCACAGAAACACTGAAGCTTTCTTT.

J is TRBJ2-2 and V is TRBV4-3; maybe TRBD2 (6 bases). Deletions cut 0 bases from V and 7 bases from J, with 12 bases between. Germline V gene sequence: CDR1 LGHNA, CDR2 YSLEER. This CDR3 has 15 residues. The CDR3 spells CASSQEREVYGELFF. CDR3 DNA sequence: TGCGCCAGCAGCCAAGAGCGGGAAGTATACGGGGAGCTGTTTTTT.

A single count supports this clone. This sequence joins TRBV5-1 and TRBJ2-3; D may be TRBD2 (5 bases). Germline V lookup: CDR1 SGHRS, CDR2 YFSETQ. The CDR3 loop spans 14 amino acids. Trimming left V 2 bases short and J 2 bases short, with 9 bases between. CDR3 sequence reads: CASSFSGFTDTQYF. The CDR3 DNA follows: TGCGCCAGCAGCTTCAGCGGATTCACAGATACGCAGTATTTT.

This clone was counted once. The chain is built from TRBV19 and TRBJ1-2, with D perhaps matching TRBD1 (5 bases). The germline gives CDR1 LNHDA, CDR2 SQIVND (reference sequence). The CDR3 runs 16 residues. Trimming removed 5 bases from V and 8 bases from J, with 24 bases in between. The CDR3 here is CASSPTSAGHRVGYTF. As DNA, the CDR3 is TGTGCCAGTAGTCCGACCTCGGCGGGGCACCGGGTCGGCTACACCTTC.

The chain uses TRBV6-5 and TRBJ1-6; 8 nucleotides align to TRBD1. The CDR3 loop spans 14 amino acids. V trimming: 6 bases; J trimming: 8 bases; junction bases outside the gene matches: 6. CDR1 and CDR2 (germline): MNHEY, SVGAGI. The CDR3 DNA sequence: TGTGCCAGCAGGGACAGGGTATGGGATTCACCCCTCCACTTT. It yields the protein CASRDRVWDSPLHF.

The chain links TRBV25-1 to TRBJ2-5; possibly TRBD2 for D (5 bases). Germline lookup yields CDR1 MGHDK and CDR2 SYGVNS. Deletions cut 0 bases from V and 6 bases from J, with 20 bases between. The CDR3 runs 17 residues. In nucleotides, the CDR3 is TGTGCCAGCAGTGAATATAGTTCGGGCAGCGGTGGAAAGACCCAGTACTTC. Residues: CASSEYSSGSGGKTQYF.

J is TRBJ2-1 and V is TRBV25-1; 9 bases map to TRBD1. CDR3 length: 14 residues. Unmatched junction bases numbered 9, after V lost 6 bases and J lost 9 bases. From germline, CDR1 is MGHDK and CDR2 SYGVNS. CDR3 DNA: TGTGCCAGCAGAGGGACAGGGCCATACGGTGAGCAGTTCTTC. Protein sequence: CASRGTGPYGEQFF.

Only a few counts were recorded for this clone. The chain joins TRBV28 to TRBJ1-1; D may be TRBD1 (5 bases). Germline-derived CDR1 and CDR2 are MDHEN and SYDVKM. The CDR3 consists of 15 residues. V lost 8 bases to trimming and J lost 3 bases, with 19 bases between them. The CDR3 loop is CASRGEWLAYTEAFF. CDR3 nucleotides: TGTGCCAGCCGGGGGGAGTGGCTGGCGTACACTGAAGCTTTCTTT. Complete variable domain (other parts from reference TRBV28 and TRBJ1-1): DVKVTQSSRYLVKRTGEKVFLECVQDMDHENMFWYRQDPGLGLRLIYFSYDVKMKEKGDIPEGYSVSREKKERFSLILESASTNQTSMYLCASRGEWLAYTEAFFGQGTRLTVV.

The chain couples TRBV19 to TRBJ2-7; possibly TRBD1 for D (6 bases). V dropped 1 base and J dropped 2 bases, with 9 bases sitting between them. The CDR3 covers 14 residues. The germline V gene encodes CDR1 LNHDA and CDR2 SQIVND (reference sequence). The CDR3 nucleotides read TGTGCCAGTAGTATAGTCCACAGGGCCTACGAGCAGTACTTC. It translates to CASSIVHRAYEQYF.

V is TRBV4-3 and J is TRBJ2-1; tentative D call: TRBD2 (6 bases). V was shortened by 1 base and J by 3 bases, with 13 bases between the two germline ends. This CDR3 region has 16 residues. Germline CDR1 LGHNA, CDR2 YSLEER. The CDR3 DNA reads as TGCGCCAGCAGCCAAGTATCAAGCGGGTTCTACAATGAGCAGTTCTTC. It translates to CASSQVSSGFYNEQFF.

There are a few counts of this clone. The J gene is TRBJ2-2, the V gene TRBV9, with a possible D match to TRBD2 (6 bases). The CDR3 runs 19 residues. Germline V gene data show CDR1 as SGDLS and CDR2 as YYNGEE. Deletions cut 3 bases from V and 5 bases from J, with 26 bases between. The CDR3 sequence: CASSAGQTRVGGGTGELFF. DNA for the CDR3: TGTGCCAGCAGCGCTGGTCAGACCCGGGTCGGTGGAGGGACCGGGGAGCTGTTTTTT. Combining the CDR3 with reference TRBV9 and TRBJ2-2 gives the whole variable domain DSGVTQTPKHLITATGQRVTLRCSPRSGDLSVYWYQQSLDQGLQFLIQYYNGEERAKGNILERFSAQQFPDLHSELNLSSLELGDSALYFCASSAGQTRVGGGTGELFFGEGSRLTVL.

CDR3 region: CASSQVYGGRRGEQFF. CDR3 sequence (DNA): TGTGCCAGCAGCCAAGTTTACGGCGGGAGACGGGGTGAGCAGTTCTTC. The gene calls are TRBV14 and TRBJ2-1; 7 bases align to TRBD2. The ends lost 1 base at V and 9 bases at J; junction bases unmatched: 12. This CDR3 has 16 residues. Germline-derived CDR1 and CDR2 are SGHDN and FVKESK.

The chain recombines TRBV5-6 with TRBJ1-1; D is unresolved. The V end lost 4 bases, the J end lost 2 bases, and 6 bases lay between the germline ends. The CDR3 contains 12 residues. Germline values: CDR1 SGHDT, CDR2 YYEEEE. Here the CDR3 DNA reads TGTGCCAGCAGCCGACTTAACACTGAAGCTTTCTTT. It codes for CASSRLNTEAFF.

V gene TRBV2 combines with J gene TRBJ1-2; D unclear. The CDR3 has 8 residues. Germline CDR1 reads SNHLY; CDR2 reads FYNNEI. The CDR3 loop reads CARYGYTF. The CDR3 DNA is TGTGCTCGCTATGGCTACACCTTC.

The CDR3 nucleotides are TGTGCCAGCAGTTCAACCGGGACAGGGTTTCAGCCCCAGCATTTT. This sequence encodes CASSSTGTGFQPQHF. The rearrangement uses TRBV28 and TRBJ1-5; 9 nucleotides align to TRBD1. CDR3 length equals 15 residues. CDR1 is MDHEN, CDR2 SYDVKM, per germline. V shed 4 bases, J shed 6 bases, and the junction held 7 bases outside the gene matches.

The chain employs TRBV18 and TRBJ2-5, with TRBD1 matching over 9 bases. Germline V CDR1 and CDR2: KGHSH, LQKENI. V shed 4 bases and J 0 bases; nucleotides not matched to a gene: 6. This CDR3 is 16 amino acids long. The CDR3 coding sequence is TGTGCCAGCTCACTACAGGGGGCCTCAAACCAAGAGACCCAGTACTTC. It translates to CASSLQGASNQETQYF.

The chain couples TRBV27 to TRBJ2-2, with 12 bases that match TRBD2. Per the germline V gene, CDR1 is MNHEY and CDR2 is SMNVEV (reference sequence). Trimming took 2 bases from V and 0 from J; bases not matched to a gene: 4. The CDR3 has 18 amino acids. The CDR3 is CASSLVLAGGANTGELFF. CDR3 nucleotides: TGTGCCAGCAGTTTAGTTCTAGCGGGGGGGGCGAACACCGGGGAGCTGTTTTTT.